This T cell receptor beta chain was profiled in a study of T-cell reconstitution after alpha-beta-depleted transplantation in children. V was clipped by 4 bases and J by 1 base, with 20 bases between them. Germline CDR1 reads SGHRS; CDR2 reads YFSETQ. The CDR3 extends over 17 amino acids. The library targeted TCRbeta and was prepared with unique molecular identifiers. A single record per CDR3 protein comes from TCRdb applying MiXCR to the PCR reads. The sample carries approximately 350,000 distinct CDR3 sequences, 10% to 15% recorded once. The chain recombines TRBV5-1 with TRBJ2-5; D call uncertain. The clonotype comes from a human donor who donated a stem cell graft to a child with Fanconi anemia. Sequences were derived from PBMCs, sampled from the stem cell graft. CDR3 sequence (DNA): TGCGCCAGCAGCCGCGACCGAGCCCAATCGTCCCAAGAGACCCAGTACTTC. It is translated as CASSRDRAQSSQETQYF.